The 16 T cell receptor beta chains reported below all come from one sample, sequenced in a study of response to subunit inactivated influenza vaccine. TCRdb processed the RT-PCR reads anew with MiXCR; each CDR3 protein has one entry. The sample has 700,000 to 800,000 distinct CDR3 sequences, about 18% seen once; the top ten hold about a tenth. Sample: PBMCs from blood, taken roughly 5 days after vaccination. These receptors came from a man aged 50-59 years who received an inactivated influenza vaccine.

This clonotype was detected many times. The chain recombines TRBV12-3 or TRBV12-4 with TRBJ2-7; 8 nucleotides agree with TRBD1. The CDR3 is made up of 13 amino acids. Trimming removed 3 bases from V and 6 bases from J; junction bases left unmatched: 4. The CDR3 here is CASSLDRVGEQYF. The CDR3 DNA follows: TGTGCCAGCAGTTTGGACAGGGTAGGCGAGCAGTACTTC.

This sequence joins TRBV28 and TRBJ2-3; D is undetermined. The CDR3 covers 14 residues. Looked up from germline, CDR1 is MDHEN and CDR2 is SYDVKM. V was cut by 3 bases and J by 5 bases, with 12 bases left in between. The DNA of the CDR3 is TGTGCCAGCAGTTTTGGAAGGGTTGAAGATACGCAGTATTTT. Amino acids: CASSFGRVEDTQYF.

This chain links TRBV6-2 or TRBV6-3 with TRBJ1-5; TRBD1 agrees at 7 bases. The V and J ends lost 6 bases and 4 bases, in that order; junction bases with no gene match: 3. Germline V lookup: CDR1 MNHEY, CDR2 SVGEGT. This CDR3 region has 13 residues. The CDR3 nucleotides are TGTGCCAGCAGAGACAGGGAGAATCAGCCCCAGCATTTT. Its protein product is CASRDRENQPQHF.

This clonotype was counted ten times or more. The chain has TRBV12-3 or TRBV12-4 and TRBJ2-1, with D tentatively TRBD2 (6 bases). With 3 bases removed from V and 6 bases from J, the gap between germline ends came to 15 bases. CDR3 length: 15 amino acids. CDR3 nucleotides: TGTGCCAGCAGTTTTCTGGGGGGTGGGGGCAATGAGCAGTTCTTC. Its translation is CASSFLGGGGNEQFF.

The genes are TRBV20-1 and TRBJ1-4; D remains ambiguous. Germline V gives CDR1 DFQATT, CDR2 SNEGSKA (reference sequence). With 1 base removed from V and 11 bases from J, the gap between germline ends came to 11 bases. CDR3 length: 12 amino acids. DNA of the CDR3: TGCAGTGCTAGAGTAGGAGTTGGGAAACTGTTTTTT. Translating gives CSARVGVGKLFF.

J is TRBJ2-6 and V is TRBV5-1; 7 bases fit TRBD1. The V and J ends lost 6 bases and 3 bases, in that order; junction bases with no gene match: 12. CDR1 is SGHRS, CDR2 YFSETQ, per germline. This CDR3 is built from 17 residues. CDR3 sequence reads: CASTRRGQTGGANVLTF. CDR3 DNA sequence: TGCGCCAGCACCCGACGGGGACAGACGGGTGGGGCCAACGTCCTGACTTTC.

CDR3 sequence reads: CASSEGGVADIQYF. The DNA of the CDR3 is TGTGCCAGCAGTGAAGGTGGGGTAGCGGACATTCAGTACTTC. This sequence joins TRBV2 and TRBJ2-4; D might be TRBD2 (6 bases). V lost 1 base and J 8 bases, leaving 12 bases between the germline ends. The CDR3 has 14 amino acids. CDR1 and CDR2 from the germline V gene are SNHLY and FYNNEI.

The chain recombines TRBV20-1 with TRBJ2-2; tentatively, D is TRBD1 or TRBD2 (5 bases each). In germline, CDR1 is DFQATT, CDR2 SNEGSKA (reference sequence). Deletions cut 2 bases from V and 3 bases from J, with 13 bases between. The CDR3 runs 15 residues. The CDR3 nucleotides read TGCAGTGCTAGAACTACGGGACGGTACACCGGGGAGCTGTTTTTT. Protein product: CSARTTGRYTGELFF.

This clonotype was picked up many times. The V call is TRBV21-1, the J call TRBJ1-5. TRBV21-1 is described as a pseudogene. This CDR3 has 15 amino acids. CDR3 in amino acids: CASDVGGGFNQPQHF. The CDR3 DNA is TGTGCCAGCGACGTCGGGGGGGGTTTCAATCAGCCCCAGCATTTT.

This clonotype was picked up a small number of times. J is TRBJ2-1 and V is TRBV20-1, with 10 positions matching TRBD2. This CDR3 is 14 amino acids long. V lost 8 bases and J lost 9; bases outside the gene matches: 13. Germline CDR1 DFQATT, CDR2 SNEGSKA (reference sequence). The CDR3 DNA is TGCAGTCTTTACAAACCGGGACTAGCGACTGAGCAGTTCTTC. This codes for CSLYKPGLATEQFF.

This clonotype was recorded many times. V gene TRBV29-1 combines with J gene TRBJ2-7; 10 bases are shared with TRBD1. Germline CDR1 and CDR2: SQVTM and ANQGSEA. J was trimmed by 1 base and V by 6 bases; bases with no gene match: 9. The CDR3 loop spans 15 amino acids. CDR3 nucleotides: TGCAGCGTAGGATCCGGGACAGGGGTATCCTACGAGCAGTACTTC. Its translation: CSVGSGTGVSYEQYF.

Ten or more counts support this clonotype. The chain recombines TRBV6-5 with TRBJ2-1; the D is unclear. Germline V gene sequence: CDR1 MNHEY, CDR2 SVGAGI. Trimming pared 0 bases from V and 8 bases from J, leaving 8 bases between. This CDR3 comprises 13 residues. The CDR3 DNA reads as TGTGCCAGCAGTTACTCGGCGGTCGATGAGCAGTTCTTC. It encodes CASSYSAVDEQFF.

This clonotype was counted only a few times. The chain employs TRBV20-1 and TRBJ2-7; TRBD1 agrees at 10 bases. V trimming: 8 bases; J trimming: 6 bases; junction bases outside the gene matches: 7. CDR3 size: 12 residues. The germline gives CDR1 DFQATT, CDR2 SNEGSKA (reference sequence). For the CDR3, the DNA is TGCAGTACCCGACAGGGGGCCTCCGAGCAGTACTTC. Protein sequence: CSTRQGASEQYF.

This clonotype came up a few times. This chain links TRBV29-1 with TRBJ2-7; 16 bases are a match to TRBD2. This CDR3 has 16 residues. V lost 7 bases and J lost 7; bases outside the gene matches: 13. Germline CDR1 SQVTM, CDR2 ANQGSEA. CDR3 DNA: TGCAGCGCCCTATCCGGGACTAGCGGGAGGGGCGGAGAGCAGTACTTC. It is translated as CSALSGTSGRGGEQYF.

In this sample, this clonotype turned up a few times. The V call is TRBV7-9, the J call TRBJ2-1, with 8 bases aligning to TRBD1. Unmatched junction bases numbered 9, after V lost 6 bases and J lost 5 bases. This CDR3 has 15 amino acids. Looked up from germline, CDR1 is SEHNR and CDR2 is FQNEAQ (reference sequence). The CDR3 sequence is CASRSRQGKDNEQFF. The CDR3 DNA sequence: TGTGCCAGCAGATCCCGACAGGGGAAGGACAATGAGCAGTTCTTC.

The chain recombines TRBV28 with TRBJ1-2; 7 bases agree with TRBD1. V dropped 4 bases and J dropped 1; count of bases not matched to a gene: 6. The germline CDR1 and CDR2 sequences are MDHEN and SYDVKM. The CDR3 runs to 15 residues. The CDR3 DNA follows: TGTGCCAGCAGTTCCTCCAGGGGGATTAACTATGGCTACACCTTC. This encodes CASSSSRGINYGYTF.